Listed below are T cell receptor beta chains from one sample, sequenced in a study of T cells after yellow fever vaccination. TCRdb independently ran MiXCR on the 5' RACE reads; one entry per CDR3 protein. Of about 310,000 distinct CDR3 sequences listed, roughly 3.5% were seen once; the top ten hold about 25%. The sample here was PBMCs, taken on the day of the yellow fever booster vaccination. These TCRs come from a man aged 18 to 29 who received the YFV17D yellow fever vaccine. Both conserved end residues are part of each CDR3. D genes are given only for firm matches. A row's size may be missing; if present it is once, few, many or a size class.

D	size	length	J	V	DNA	CDR3
TRBD2	few	17	TRBJ2-3	TRBV12-3/TRBV12-4	TGTGCCAGCAGTTTCAGGAGCGGGGGGCCTCCCGGGCGTACGCAGTATTTT	CASSFRSGGPPGRTQYF
TRBD1	few	16	TRBJ1-3	TRBV5-1	TGCGCCAGCAGCCCCTACAGGGGGTCCTCTGGAAACACCATATATTTT	CASSPYRGSSGNTIYF
NA	many	14	TRBJ1-2	TRBV29-1	TGCAGCGTTGATTTTGTGGCAGACCCTCATGGCTACACCTTC	CSVDFVADPHGYTF
TRBD2	few	17	TRBJ2-3	TRBV14	TGTGCCAGCAGCCAAGGGGTAGCGGGGGGCGCCGGAGATACGCAGTATTTT	CASSQGVAGGAGDTQYF
NA	few	15	TRBJ2-7	TRBV11-2	TGTGCCAGCAGCATCGCGGGACAGAGCTCCTACGAGCAGTACTTC	CASSIAGQSSYEQYF
NA	few	19	TRBJ2-2	TRBV12-5	TGTGCTAGTGGTTTGGTCCTTTTCGAACGGGGGAGTAACACCGGGGAGCTGTTTTTT	CASGLVLFERGSNTGELFF
NA	many	14	TRBJ2-7	TRBV15	TGTGCCACCAGTCTAAGACATGATATTTACGAGCAGTACTTC	CATSLRHDIYEQYF
TRBD1	NA	16	TRBJ1-1	TRBV12-3/TRBV12-4	TGTGCCAGCAGTTTTCCGACAGGGGCTAGAGACACTGAAGCTTTCTTT	CASSFPTGARDTEAFF
NA	many	17	TRBJ2-6	TRBV7-2	TGTGCCAGCAGCTTAGTCGCCGGCACCTCTGGGGCCAACGTCCTGACTTTC	CASSLVAGTSGANVLTF
NA	many	14	TRBJ2-5	TRBV11-2	TGTGCCAGCAGCTTTCGGTGGAGCCAAGAGACCCAGTACTTC	CASSFRWSQETQYF
TRBD1	many	15	TRBJ1-6	TRBV6-5	TGTGCCAGCAGTTACTCGTCAGGGGGCGATTCACCCCTCCACTTT	CASSYSSGGDSPLHF
NA	many	18	TRBJ2-2	TRBV24-1	TGTGCCACCAGTGGAACACTCCCGGGACCGACTGGGGCCGGGGAGCTGTTTTTT	CATSGTLPGPTGAGELFF
NA	NA	16	TRBJ1-1	TRBV6-5	TGTGCCAGCAGTTACGGCCCTGGGCAGGTGGGCACTGAAGCTTTCTTT	CASSYGPGQVGTEAFF
TRBD1	many	15	TRBJ2-3	TRBV12-3/TRBV12-4	TGTGCCAGCAGTTCCCTAACAGGGGCTGCAGATACGCAGTATTTT	CASSSLTGAADTQYF
NA	few	14	TRBJ2-1	TRBV20-1	TGCAGTGCTATCCTGGACCCTAGTGTGGATGAGCAGTTCTTC	CSAILDPSVDEQFF
TRBD2	many	20	TRBJ2-1	TRBV27	TGTGCCAGCAGTTTTCTCGGCCCCACTAGCGGCGTAAGCTCCTACAATGAGCAGTTCTTC	CASSFLGPTSGVSSYNEQFF
NA	NA	14	TRBJ2-7	TRBV7-2	TGTGCCAGCAGCTTATATTACAGCTCCTACGAGCAGTACTTC	CASSLYYSSYEQYF
NA	many	15	TRBJ2-7	TRBV10-3	TGTGCCATCAGTGACCCCCGAGGGGGGGGGGCGGAGCAGTACTTC	CAISDPRGGGAEQYF
NA	few	14	TRBJ1-1	TRBV7-9	TGTGCCAGCAGCGGAGGGGGGAAAAACACTGAAGCTTTCTTT	CASSGGGKNTEAFF
TRBD1	many	15	TRBJ1-5	TRBV5-5	TGTGCCAGCAGCTTGAGGGGGAACAGGGGACAGCCCCAGCATTTT	CASSLRGNRGQPQHF
NA	NA	13	TRBJ2-7	TRBV27	TGTGCCAGCAGTTCCCTGGGTACCTACGAGCAGTACTTC	CASSSLGTYEQYF
NA	many	15	TRBJ1-4	TRBV29-1	TGCAGCGTTTCCGGGACTGGAGGCTCTAATGAAAAACTGTTTTTT	CSVSGTGGSNEKLFF
NA	many	15	TRBJ2-1	TRBV5-1	TGCGCCAGCAGCTTGGCAGTCCTAACAAACAATGAGCAGTTCTTC	CASSLAVLTNNEQFF
NA	many	13	TRBJ2-7	TRBV6-2/TRBV6-3	TGTGCCAGCAGTTACCGGGACAACTACGAGCAGTACTTC	CASSYRDNYEQYF
TRBD1	few	16	TRBJ1-2	TRBV27	TGTGCCAGCAGTTTATCTGGGGGGACAGGGTACTATGGCTACACCTTC	CASSLSGGTGYYGYTF
NA	NA	15	TRBJ2-7	TRBV18	TGTGCCAGCTCACCCCCCGGGACGACCTCCTACGAGCAGTACTTC	CASSPPGTTSYEQYF
NA	many	15	TRBJ2-5	TRBV7-2	TGTGCCAGCAGCTTTTACACAGGTTTCCAAGAGACCCAGTACTTC	CASSFYTGFQETQYF
NA	few	14	TRBJ2-1	TRBV20-1	TGCAGTGCCGAGGGAGACAAAACCTACAATGAGCAGTTCTTC	CSAEGDKTYNEQFF
NA	NA	16	TRBJ1-5	TRBV20-1	TGCAGTGCCCTCCGAGACGAGGCGCATAGCAATCAGCCCCAGCATTTT	CSALRDEAHSNQPQHF
NA	NA	16	TRBJ2-4	TRBV10-3	TGTGCCATCAGTGAGAGACAGGGAGGATCCAAAAACATTCAGTACTTC	CAISERQGGSKNIQYF
NA	many	11	TRBJ1-4	TRBV6-5	TGTGCCAGCAGTTCGGGTGAAAAACTGTTTTTT	CASSSGEKLFF
NA	few	15	TRBJ2-3	TRBV13	TGTGCCAGCAGCGGGGGGGGCTTGGGCCCAGATACGCAGTATTTT	CASSGGGLGPDTQYF
NA	few	12	TRBJ2-3	TRBV12-3/TRBV12-4	TGTGCCAGCAGTTTAGCGATCCATACGCAGTATTTT	CASSLAIHTQYF
TRBD2	few	16	TRBJ2-4	TRBV4-2	TGTGCCAGCAGCCCCCCGACTAGCGGGGCTAAAAACATTCAGTACTTC	CASSPPTSGAKNIQYF
NA	many	18	TRBJ2-3	TRBV5-1	TGCGCCAGCAGCTTGGAGTCGGGGGGCCCCCGAAGCACAGATACGCAGTATTTT	CASSLESGGPRSTDTQYF
NA	many	13	TRBJ1-1	TRBV20-1	TGCAGTGCTAGCGGCAGATGGAACACTGAAGCTTTCTTT	CSASGRWNTEAFF
TRBD2	NA	18	TRBJ2-3	TRBV15	TGTGCCACCAGCATGGAGGGGCTAGCGGGCATCAGGTCCTATACGCAGTATTTT	CATSMEGLAGIRSYTQYF
NA	few	18	TRBJ2-3	TRBV7-2	TGTGCCAGCAGCTTAGGGGGCGGGGTGAGGGGGAGCACAGATACGCAGTATTTT	CASSLGGGVRGSTDTQYF
NA	many	17	TRBJ2-7	TRBV5-1	TGCGCCAGCAGCTGGGCCAGTCCCGGGACACCCCGGTCCGAGCAGTACTTC	CASSWASPGTPRSEQYF
NA	few	13	TRBJ1-1	TRBV4-3	TGCGCCAGCTCGTTTCGGCAAGCCACTGAAGCTTTCTTT	CASSFRQATEAFF
NA	many	15	TRBJ2-2	TRBV5-1	TGCGCCAGCAGCTCGGGATCAACGAACACCGGGGAGCTGTTTTTT	CASSSGSTNTGELFF
TRBD1	many	14	TRBJ2-5	TRBV19	TGTGCCAGTAGTAGATGGACAGGGGAAGAGACCCAGTACTTC	CASSRWTGEETQYF